The 15 T cell receptor beta chains below were found in one sample sequenced in a study of PD-1 blockade in classical Hodgkin lymphoma. Generated by immunoSEQ multiplex PCR, the TCRdb table keeps only in-frame clones and is missing some. The data show under 110,000 clones, more than 85% seen once. Every patient relapsed after autologous stem cell transplantation, and brentuximab vedotin exposure varied. The sample here was peripheral blood mononuclear cells (PBMCs), taken before the second cycle of nivolumab. The receptors come from a human donor with classical Hodgkin lymphoma.

The chain employs TRBV6-1 and TRBJ1-1; unclear D gene. The V and J ends lost 1 base and 0 bases respectively, with 9 bases between them. CDR1 and CDR2 (germline): MNHNS, SASEGT. The CDR3 length is 15 residues. The CDR3 bases are TGTGCCAGCAGTGAAGGGAGGGTCATGAACACTGAAGCTTTCTTT. Its translation is CASSEGRVMNTEAFF.

The CDR3 protein is CASSVQGESGNEQFF. The CDR3 nucleotides read TGTGCCAGCAGCGTCCAGGGGGAGTCTGGCAATGAGCAGTTCTTC. The rearrangement links TRBV9 to TRBJ2-1; 7 nucleotides line up with TRBD1. Germline CDR1 SGDLS, CDR2 YYNGEE. The CDR3 contains 15 residues. Trimming took 2 bases from V and 6 from J; bases not matched to a gene: 8.

J is TRBJ2-3 and V is TRBV18; no definite D call. This CDR3 is built from 12 residues. Trimming stripped 3 bases from V and 6 bases from J, with 7 bases between. Germline V gene data show CDR1 as KGHSH and CDR2 as LQKENI. The CDR3 sequence: CASSPLADTQYF. DNA for the CDR3: TGTGCCAGCTCACCTCTCGCGGATACGCAGTATTTT. The full variable domain, rest sourced from reference TRBV18 and TRBJ2-3, is NAGVMQNPRHLVRRRGQEARLRCSPMKGHSHVYWYRQLPEEGLKFMVYLQKENIIDESGMPKERFSAEFPKEGPSILRIQQVVRGDSAAYFCASSPLADTQYFGPGTRLTVL.

This clone appeared once. The rearrangement links TRBV4-2 to TRBJ1-1, with 7 nucleotides matching TRBD1. Germline-derived CDR1 and CDR2 are LGHNA and YNFKEQ. V gave up 0 bases and J gave up 1 base; unmatched junction bases: 2. This CDR3 comprises 15 residues. The CDR3 protein is CASSQETGWNTEAFF. In DNA form, the CDR3 reads TGTGCCAGCAGCCAAGAGACAGGGTGGAACACTGAAGCTTTCTTT.

This clone was detected a few times. The genes are TRBV6-5 and TRBJ1-1; D remains unclear. V was cut by 6 bases and J by 7 bases, with 18 bases left in between. The CDR3 is 14 residues long. CDR1 and CDR2 (germline): MNHEY, SVGAGI. CDR3 loop: CASSHGPNRHEAFF. In DNA, the CDR3 is TGTGCCAGCAGCCACGGGCCAAACCGGCATGAAGCTTTCTTT.

The gene calls are TRBV21-1 and TRBJ1-1; the table names TRBD1, a call not compared with the DNA. TRBV21-1 is a pseudogene. This CDR3 comprises 17 residues. The CDR3 region has the DNA TGTGCCAGCAGCAACAAGGGGGGGGACAGGGAGAACACTGAAGCTTTCTTT. It yields the protein CASSNKGGDRENTEAFF.

The V gene is TRBV29-1, the J gene TRBJ1-1; 7 bases map to TRBD1. Germline lookup yields CDR1 SQVTM and CDR2 ANQGSEA. The junction had 7 bases not matched to a gene; V was cut back by 3 bases and J by 9 bases. The CDR3 is made up of 12 amino acids. CDR3 sequence reads: CSVDSTGQKAFF. DNA for the CDR3: TGCAGCGTTGACTCTACGGGACAGAAAGCTTTCTTT.

The V gene is TRBV7-7, the J gene TRBJ2-3; D perhaps matches TRBD2 (5 bases). Germline V gene lookup returns CDR1 SSHAT and CDR2 FNYEAQ (reference sequence). The CDR3 is 14 residues long. With 1 base removed from V and 6 bases from J, the gap between germline ends came to 11 bases. CDR3 sequence reads: CASSLDGVGDTQYF. The CDR3 nucleotides read TGTGCCAGCAGCTTAGACGGGGTAGGGGATACGCAGTATTTT.

The chain employs TRBV28 and TRBJ2-1; the D gene is possibly TRBD1 (6 bases). The CDR3 covers 14 residues. Germline V lookup: CDR1 MDHEN, CDR2 SYDVKM. V lost 4 bases to trimming and J lost 5 bases, with 12 bases between them. DNA for the CDR3: TGTGCCAGCAGTTGGGACACCCCGAACAATGAGCAGTTCTTC. It yields the protein CASSWDTPNNEQFF.

The rearrangement joins TRBV9 to TRBJ2-5; perhaps TRBD2 as D (5 bases). Germline-derived CDR1 and CDR2 are SGDLS and YYNGEE. The CDR3 is made up of 13 amino acids. V lost 5 bases, J lost 5 bases, and 13 bases lay in between. The CDR3 loop reads CASRPSGGETQYF. DNA of the CDR3: TGTGCCAGCAGACCGAGCGGTGGCGAGACCCAGTACTTC. The variable domain in full, completed from reference TRBV9 and TRBJ2-5, reads DSGVTQTPKHLITATGQRVTLRCSPRSGDLSVYWYQQSLDQGLQFLIQYYNGEERAKGNILERFSAQQFPDLHSELNLSSLELGDSALYFCASRPSGGETQYFGPGTRLLVL.

The sample holds a few counts of this clone. The rearrangement links TRBV5-6 to TRBJ2-3; D gene uncertain. CDR3 size: 13 residues. Germline assignment: CDR1 SGHDT and CDR2 YYEEEE. Trimming shortened V by 2 bases and J by 0 bases, and 4 bases separated the two germline ends. The CDR3, as DNA: TGTGCCAGCAGCTTCGGCAGCACAGATACGCAGTATTTT. It specifies CASSFGSTDTQYF.

This clone was seen once. The V call is TRBV4-3, the J call TRBJ2-3; 7 nucleotides line up with TRBD1. The V segment lost 3 bases and the J segment 0 bases; nucleotides outside the gene matches: 3. The CDR3 is made up of 15 amino acids. Per germline, CDR1 LGHNA and CDR2 YSLEER. CDR3 in amino acids: CASSQRDSSTDTQYF. The CDR3 coding sequence is TGCGCCAGCAGCCAGAGGGACAGTAGCACAGATACGCAGTATTTT.

The chain is built from TRBV5-1 and TRBJ2-7; D is perhaps TRBD1 or TRBD2 (5 bases each). The CDR3 length is 19 residues. The germline V gene encodes CDR1 SGHRS and CDR2 YFSETQ. Trimming took 4 bases from V and 0 from J, leaving 26 bases between them. This CDR3 reads CASSLGRIEGPLSSYEQYF. The CDR3 bases are TGCGCCAGCAGCCTAGGGAGAATTGAGGGGCCCCTTAGCTCCTACGAGCAGTACTTC.

V gene TRBV7-2 combines with J gene TRBJ2-3; unclear D gene. CDR1 and CDR2 (germline): SGHTA, FQGNSA. V was shortened by 6 bases and J by 0 bases, with 16 bases between the two germline ends. The CDR3 runs to 16 residues. Here the CDR3 reads CASRSPLPRSTDTQYF. DNA for the CDR3: TGTGCCAGCAGATCTCCCCTCCCCCGGAGCACAGATACGCAGTATTTT.

The chain carries TRBV7-9 and TRBJ2-2, with TRBD1 matching 10 bases. This CDR3 comprises 17 residues. V shed 6 bases, J shed 5 bases, and the junction held 12 bases outside the gene matches. The germline CDR1 and CDR2 sequences are SEHNR and FQNEAQ (reference sequence). The CDR3 nucleotides are TGTGCCAGCAGTACCGGGACAGGGGCGATGGAAACCGGGGAGCTGTTTTTT. This gives the protein CASSTGTGAMETGELFF.